This entry is about one T cell receptor beta chain. The data derive from a study of shared clonotypes between healthy human individuals. Assay used: immunoSEQ multiplex PCR; TCRdb lists only in-frame clones, some missing. This table holds about 1.1 million clones, 70% to 85% found once. The CDR3 spans 16 residues. CDR1 is MNHNS and CDR2 is SASEGT in the germline V gene. V lost 2 bases and J lost 6; bases outside the gene matches: 6. The gene calls are TRBV6-1 and TRBJ2-3; TRBD1 aligns across 12 bases. The receptor was derived from a man between 18 and 29 years old in good health. Some clones in this sample may be carry-over from other donors' samples. The sample comprised memory CD4+ T cells from PBMCs. Subset in this sample: CD45RA-negative fraction. The CDR3 loop reads CASSERGQGARDTQYF. CDR3 in DNA: TGTGCCAGCAGTGAAAGGGGACAGGGGGCCAGGGATACGCAGTATTTT.